This T cell receptor beta chain was recorded in a study of T cell changes during pregnancy in multiple sclerosis. TCRdb keeps only in-frame clones here, not all; method: immunoSEQ multiplex PCR. Of roughly 38,000 clones listed, 94% are singletons. This CDR3 comprises 16 residues. Germline assignment: CDR1 MGHRA and CDR2 YSYEKL. Trimming removed 6 bases from V and 2 bases from J; junction bases left unmatched: 11. The sample consisted of CD8+ T cells from peripheral blood mononuclear cells, taken in the third trimester of pregnancy. The TCR was taken from a female donor with multiple sclerosis, enrolled in a pregnancy study. The chain joins TRBV4-1 to TRBJ1-2, with 8 nucleotides matching TRBD1. CDR3 sequence (DNA): TGCGCCAGCAGAACTACTGGGACAGGTGGAAACTATGGCTACACCTTC. Amino acid sequence: CASRTTGTGGNYGYTF.